This T cell receptor (beta chain) derives from a study of long-term antiretroviral therapy in people with HIV. Overall study findings and caveats: HIV repertoires spanned tighter CDR3 length ranges than controls did.

Germline assignment: CDR1 LNHDA and CDR2 SQIVND (reference sequence). CDR3 length: 15 residues. Trimming took off 5 bases at V and 0 bases at J, with 10 bases between the two ends. On this clone itself: The antigen remains unidentified.

With survey level as its setting, the immunoSEQ assay was v3.0. Per sample, sequencing targeted roughly 35,000-55,000 T-cell genomes. Sequencing used immunoSEQ multiplex PCR; TCRdb keeps in-frame clones, though not all of them. The sample holds tens of thousands of clones, roughly 96% seen once. This chain connects TRBV19 to TRBJ2-2, with D perhaps TRBD1 (6 bases). This specimen consisted of unsorted PBMCs, obtained 3.7 years after starting antiretroviral therapy. The TCR originated in a woman between 50 and 59 years old with HIV. The CDR3 DNA follows: TGTGCCAGTAGTGATGGACAGACGAACACCGGGGAGCTGTTTTTT. Protein sequence: CASSDGQTNTGELFF.